These T cell receptor beta chains were read from a single sample in a study of brain T cells in children with intractable seizures. Generated by immunoSEQ multiplex PCR, the TCRdb table keeps only in-frame clones and is missing some. Of about 350,000 clones in the sample, approximately 93% were seen once. This sample comprised peripheral blood, obtained 4 to 5 months after surgery. The source of these receptors is a boy younger than two with tuberous sclerosis and intractable seizures. The CDR3 runs from the conserved cysteine through the conserved F or W. The D gene is left open where the match is weak. The listing skips clone size in some rows; elsewhere it reads once, few, many or a size class.

abundance: once; v_gene: TRBV7-9; d_gene: NA; j_gene: TRBJ2-1; CDR3aa: CASSFTHNEQFF; CDR3nt: TGTGCCAGCAGCTTTACTCACAATGAGCAGTTCTTC
abundance: NA; v_gene: TRBV6-5; d_gene: TRBD2; j_gene: TRBJ2-2; CDR3aa: CARWGGRSGELFF; CDR3nt: TGTGCCCGATGGGGAGGGCGCTCCGGGGAGCTGTTTTTT
abundance: NA; v_gene: TRBV7-9; d_gene: NA; j_gene: TRBJ1-2; CDR3aa: CASSLGGGYGYTF; CDR3nt: TGTGCCAGCAGCTTAGGAGGGGGGTATGGCTACACCTTC
abundance: NA; v_gene: TRBV25-1; d_gene: NA; j_gene: TRBJ1-3; CDR3aa: CASSDPPQGRSTGNTIYF; CDR3nt: TGTGCCAGCAGTGACCCCCCACAGGGAAGGAGTACTGGAAACACCATATATTTT
abundance: NA; v_gene: TRBV27; d_gene: NA; j_gene: TRBJ2-7; CDR3aa: CASSLLVGAYEQYF; CDR3nt: TGTGCCAGCAGTTTATTAGTGGGGGCATACGAGCAGTACTTC
abundance: NA; v_gene: TRBV2; d_gene: TRBD1; j_gene: TRBJ2-7; CDR3aa: CASRRDRGKYEQYF; CDR3nt: TGTGCCAGCAGGAGGGACAGGGGGAAGTACGAGCAGTACTTC
abundance: few; v_gene: TRBV19; d_gene: NA; j_gene: TRBJ1-5; CDR3aa: CASSLNSNQPQHF; CDR3nt: TGTGCCAGTAGCCTAAATAGCAATCAGCCCCAGCATTTT
abundance: NA; v_gene: TRBV5-6; d_gene: NA; j_gene: TRBJ1-3; CDR3aa: CASSFQTPGNTIYF; CDR3nt: TGTGCCAGCAGCTTCCAAACTCCTGGAAACACCATATATTTT
abundance: few; v_gene: TRBV2; d_gene: NA; j_gene: TRBJ1-2; CDR3aa: CASSVIRSRHYGYTF; CDR3nt: TGTGCCAGCAGTGTAATTAGGAGCAGACACTATGGCTACACCTTC
abundance: NA; v_gene: TRBV7-7; d_gene: NA; j_gene: TRBJ1-2; CDR3aa: CASSFFVETGSYGYTF; CDR3nt: TGTGCTAGCAGCTTTTTTGTCGAGACGGGCTCTTATGGCTACACCTTC
abundance: NA; v_gene: TRBV12-3/TRBV12-4; d_gene: NA; j_gene: TRBJ1-1; CDR3aa: CASSLGGQRGAFF; CDR3nt: TGTGCCAGCAGTTTAGGGGGGCAAAGGGGAGCTTTCTTT
abundance: NA; v_gene: TRBV9; d_gene: NA; j_gene: TRBJ2-1; CDR3aa: CASSLDFNEQFF; CDR3nt: TGTGCCAGCAGCCTGGACTTCAATGAGCAGTTCTTC
abundance: NA; v_gene: TRBV6-5; d_gene: NA; j_gene: TRBJ1-5; CDR3aa: CASTPTGSGPQHF; CDR3nt: TGTGCCAGCACCCCTACGGGTTCAGGGCCCCAGCATTTT
abundance: NA; v_gene: TRBV4-1; d_gene: NA; j_gene: TRBJ1-1; CDR3aa: CASSQETLPFGLSNTEAFF; CDR3nt: TGCGCCAGCAGCCAAGAAACCCTACCTTTCGGGCTATCCAACACTGAAGCTTTCTTT
abundance: NA; v_gene: TRBV4-1; d_gene: NA; j_gene: TRBJ2-2; CDR3aa: CASSQDGSQKTGELFF; CDR3nt: TGCGCCAGCAGCCAAGATGGATCCCAAAAAACCGGGGAGCTGTTTTTT
abundance: NA; v_gene: TRBV5-1; d_gene: TRBD2; j_gene: TRBJ2-7; CDR3aa: CASSLAGTSGYEQYF; CDR3nt: TGCGCCAGCAGCTTGGCCGGGACTAGCGGTTACGAGCAGTACTTC
abundance: NA; v_gene: TRBV19; d_gene: NA; j_gene: TRBJ1-3; CDR3aa: CASSIHGIDSGNTIYF; CDR3nt: TGTGCCAGTAGTATTCACGGAATAGACTCTGGAAACACCATATATTTT
abundance: NA; v_gene: TRBV27; d_gene: NA; j_gene: TRBJ2-2; CDR3aa: CASSLFPSSTGELFF; CDR3nt: TGTGCCAGCAGTTTATTCCCATCATCCACCGGGGAGCTGTTTTTT
abundance: NA; v_gene: TRBV28; d_gene: NA; j_gene: TRBJ2-4; CDR3aa: CASSFNGGIVIQYF; CDR3nt: TGTGCCAGCAGTTTTAACGGCGGGATTGTCATTCAGTACTTC
abundance: once; v_gene: TRBV5-1; d_gene: NA; j_gene: TRBJ2-7; CDR3aa: CASSLDGQTYEQYF; CDR3nt: TGCGCCAGCAGCTTGGACGGACAGACCTACGAGCAGTACTTC
abundance: NA; v_gene: TRBV4-1; d_gene: NA; j_gene: TRBJ1-6; CDR3aa: CASSQTNLGNVGSYNSPLHF; CDR3nt: TGCGCCAGCAGCCAGACCAACCTGGGTAACGTAGGCTCCTATAATTCACCCCTCCACTTT
abundance: NA; v_gene: TRBV12-3/TRBV12-4; d_gene: NA; j_gene: TRBJ1-1; CDR3aa: CASSSRGNTEAFF; CDR3nt: TGTGCCAGCAGTTCCAGGGGGAACACTGAAGCTTTCTTT
abundance: NA; v_gene: TRBV7-9; d_gene: NA; j_gene: TRBJ2-2; CDR3aa: CASSLGARSDGTGELFF; CDR3nt: TGTGCCAGCAGCTTAGGAGCTAGGAGCGATGGGACCGGGGAGCTGTTTTTT
abundance: NA; v_gene: TRBV6-5; d_gene: TRBD1; j_gene: TRBJ1-6; CDR3aa: CASSTDRGINSPLHF; CDR3nt: TGTGCCAGCAGCACAGACAGGGGGATTAATTCACCCCTCCACTTT
abundance: NA; v_gene: TRBV6-4; d_gene: TRBD2; j_gene: TRBJ2-3; CDR3aa: CASSRLAGDPNTQYF; CDR3nt: TGTGCCAGCAGCAGACTAGCGGGCGATCCGAATACGCAGTATTTT
abundance: NA; v_gene: TRBV6-5; d_gene: TRBD1; j_gene: TRBJ1-4; CDR3aa: CASFLPGTGNEKLFF; CDR3nt: TGTGCCAGCTTTCTCCCCGGGACAGGGAATGAAAAACTGTTTTTT
abundance: NA; v_gene: TRBV6-1; d_gene: TRBD1; j_gene: TRBJ1-1; CDR3aa: CASSEAMGQPVEAFF; CDR3nt: TGTGCCAGCAGTGAAGCGATGGGACAGCCGGTTGAAGCTTTCTTT
abundance: few; v_gene: TRBV5-1; d_gene: NA; j_gene: TRBJ1-1; CDR3aa: CASKDIMNTEAFF; CDR3nt: TGCGCCAGCAAGGACATCATGAACACTGAAGCTTTCTTT
abundance: NA; v_gene: TRBV3-1/TRBV3-2; d_gene: NA; j_gene: TRBJ1-2; CDR3aa: CASSQRGTRSYGYTF; CDR3nt: TGTGCCAGCAGCCAAAGGGGGACACGTTCCTATGGCTACACCTTC
abundance: NA; v_gene: TRBV19; d_gene: TRBD2; j_gene: TRBJ2-1; CDR3aa: CASNLADEQFF; CDR3nt: TGTGCCAGTAACCTAGCGGATGAGCAGTTCTTC
abundance: NA; v_gene: TRBV30; d_gene: NA; j_gene: TRBJ1-3; CDR3aa: CAWSTGGNGNTIYF; CDR3nt: TGTGCCTGGTCCACGGGGGGGAACGGAAACACCATATATTTT
abundance: NA; v_gene: TRBV5-6; d_gene: NA; j_gene: TRBJ1-2; CDR3aa: CASSTGTYGYTF; CDR3nt: TGTGCCAGCAGCACGGGGACCTATGGCTACACCTTC
abundance: NA; v_gene: TRBV3-1/TRBV3-2; d_gene: TRBD1; j_gene: TRBJ1-3; CDR3aa: CASSQGLIQGVLNTIYF; CDR3nt: TGTGCCAGCAGCCAAGGACTCATCCAGGGGGTTCTGAACACCATATATTTT
abundance: NA; v_gene: TRBV18; d_gene: NA; j_gene: TRBJ1-1; CDR3aa: CASSPPENTEAFF; CDR3nt: TGTGCCAGCTCACCACCGGAGAACACTGAAGCTTTCTTT
abundance: NA; v_gene: TRBV5-4; d_gene: TRBD1; j_gene: TRBJ2-7; CDR3aa: CASSGDRVVDEQYF; CDR3nt: TGTGCCAGCAGCGGCGACAGGGTAGTCGACGAGCAGTACTTC
abundance: NA; v_gene: TRBV11-2; d_gene: NA; j_gene: TRBJ2-7; CDR3aa: CASSARGTYEQYF; CDR3nt: TGTGCCAGCAGCGCCCGAGGAACCTACGAGCAGTACTTC
abundance: NA; v_gene: TRBV14; d_gene: NA; j_gene: TRBJ2-7; CDR3aa: CASSHLLSYEQYF; CDR3nt: TGTGCCAGCAGCCACCTCTTGTCCTACGAGCAGTACTTC
abundance: NA; v_gene: TRBV10-3; d_gene: NA; j_gene: TRBJ1-2; CDR3aa: CAISGGGTNYGYTF; CDR3nt: TGTGCCATCAGTGGGGGGGGGACTAACTATGGCTACACCTTC
abundance: NA; v_gene: TRBV6-5; d_gene: NA; j_gene: TRBJ2-5; CDR3aa: CASSYRIDRQETQYF; CDR3nt: TGTGCCAGCAGTTACCGAATCGACAGGCAAGAGACCCAGTACTTC
abundance: NA; v_gene: TRBV6-6; d_gene: NA; j_gene: TRBJ2-3; CDR3aa: CASSPRVARVRADTQYF; CDR3nt: TGTGCCAGCAGTCCACGAGTCGCCAGGGTCAGGGCAGATACGCAGTATTTT
abundance: few; v_gene: TRBV29-1; d_gene: NA; j_gene: TRBJ1-3; CDR3aa: CSVDSSGNTIYF; CDR3nt: TGCAGCGTTGACAGCTCTGGAAACACCATATATTTT
abundance: NA; v_gene: TRBV4-1; d_gene: NA; j_gene: TRBJ2-5; CDR3aa: CASSRTRNGDTSETQYF; CDR3nt: TGCGCCAGCAGCCGCACCAGGAATGGGGACACATCGGAGACCCAGTACTTC
abundance: NA; v_gene: TRBV5-5; d_gene: NA; j_gene: TRBJ1-1; CDR3aa: CASSSQGNTEAFF; CDR3nt: TGTGCCAGCAGCTCGCAGGGGAACACTGAAGCTTTCTTT
abundance: NA; v_gene: TRBV5-5; d_gene: NA; j_gene: TRBJ2-7; CDR3aa: CASSHRDLSYEQYF; CDR3nt: TGTGCCAGCAGCCACCGGGACCTGTCCTACGAGCAGTACTTC
abundance: NA; v_gene: TRBV5-5; d_gene: TRBD2; j_gene: TRBJ2-1; CDR3aa: CASALGAGVNEQFF; CDR3nt: TGTGCCAGCGCCTTAGGGGCGGGAGTTAATGAGCAGTTCTTC
abundance: NA; v_gene: TRBV5-1; d_gene: NA; j_gene: TRBJ2-2; CDR3aa: CASSLGHLNTGELFF; CDR3nt: TGCGCCAGCAGCTTGGGGCACCTGAACACCGGGGAGCTGTTTTTT
abundance: NA; v_gene: TRBV13; d_gene: NA; j_gene: TRBJ2-7; CDR3aa: CASSLGLDYEQYF; CDR3nt: TGTGCCAGCAGCTTAGGACTAGACTACGAGCAGTACTTC
abundance: NA; v_gene: TRBV28; d_gene: NA; j_gene: TRBJ2-5; CDR3aa: CATESSGTHEGETQYF; CDR3nt: TGTGCCACCGAGTCCAGCGGGACACACGAAGGGGAGACCCAGTACTTC
abundance: once; v_gene: TRBV24-1; d_gene: TRBD1; j_gene: TRBJ1-1; CDR3aa: CATHRDSGRTEAFF; CDR3nt: TGTGCCACCCACAGGGACAGCGGTAGGACTGAAGCTTTCTTT
abundance: NA; v_gene: TRBV9; d_gene: TRBD2; j_gene: TRBJ2-1; CDR3aa: CASSVAARLAGESNEQFF; CDR3nt: TGTGCCAGCAGCGTAGCCGCCCGACTAGCGGGAGAATCAAATGAGCAGTTCTTC
abundance: NA; v_gene: TRBV2; d_gene: NA; j_gene: TRBJ2-3; CDR3aa: CASSVEAASTDTQYF; CDR3nt: TGTGCCAGCAGTGTAGAGGCGGCAAGCACAGATACGCAGTATTTT
abundance: NA; v_gene: TRBV10-3; d_gene: NA; j_gene: TRBJ1-2; CDR3aa: CAISESSGEGGYTF; CDR3nt: TGTGCCATCAGTGAGTCATCAGGGGAAGGTGGCTACACCTTC
abundance: NA; v_gene: TRBV7-7; d_gene: TRBD2; j_gene: TRBJ2-5; CDR3aa: CASSLARRASGNQETQYF; CDR3nt: TGTGCTAGCAGCTTAGCTCGGAGGGCTAGCGGGAACCAAGAGACCCAGTACTTC
abundance: few; v_gene: TRBV5-4; d_gene: NA; j_gene: TRBJ1-6; CDR3aa: CASSPGWGSYNSPLHF; CDR3nt: TGTGCCAGCAGCCCTGGATGGGGCTCCTATAATTCACCCCTCCACTTT
abundance: NA; v_gene: TRBV13; d_gene: NA; j_gene: TRBJ1-1; CDR3aa: CASSLGFSEAFF; CDR3nt: TGTGCCAGCAGCTTAGGGTTTTCTGAAGCTTTCTTT
abundance: NA; v_gene: TRBV5-1; d_gene: NA; j_gene: TRBJ1-2; CDR3aa: CASSLFSETVLSGYTF; CDR3nt: TGCGCCAGCAGCCTGTTCAGCGAGACGGTACTTAGCGGCTACACCTTC
abundance: NA; v_gene: TRBV7-9; d_gene: NA; j_gene: TRBJ2-1; CDR3aa: CASSPWGDSYNEQFF; CDR3nt: TGTGCCAGCAGCCCCTGGGGGGACAGTTACAATGAGCAGTTCTTC
abundance: NA; v_gene: TRBV3-1/TRBV3-2; d_gene: TRBD2; j_gene: TRBJ2-5; CDR3aa: CASSQISGGQETQYF; CDR3nt: TGTGCCAGCAGCCAAATTTCGGGGGGGCAGGAGACCCAGTACTTC
abundance: NA; v_gene: TRBV4-1; d_gene: NA; j_gene: TRBJ2-1; CDR3aa: CASSQEGGPFPNEQFF; CDR3nt: TGCGCCAGCAGCCAAGAGGGGGGGCCTTTCCCGAATGAGCAGTTCTTC